This passage covers 30 T cell receptor beta chains from one sample sequenced in a study of CD8 T cells in ankylosing spondylitis. In TCRdb, the 5' RACE reads were re-called with MiXCR into one record per CDR3 protein. The sample includes some 340,000 distinct CDR3 sequences, roughly 14% of them seen just once. The specimen sequenced was blood, either unsorted or a sorted T cell fraction (not recorded which). Receptor source: a male donor with ankylosing spondylitis or in good health (not recorded which).

This clonotype was detected only a few times. V and J are TRBV29-1 and TRBJ1-2; tentatively, D is TRBD1 (5 bases). This CDR3 region has 13 residues. V was cut by 4 bases and J by 4 bases, with 13 bases left in between. CDR1 and CDR2 from the germline V gene are SQVTM and ANQGSEA. Here the CDR3 reads CSVGSGSTYGYTF. The CDR3 nucleotides read TGCAGCGTTGGGTCAGGGTCCACCTATGGCTACACCTTC.

The chain joins TRBV5-1 to TRBJ2-3; unclear D gene. Germline loops: CDR1 SGHRS, CDR2 YFSETQ. This CDR3 is 14 amino acids long. V shed 0 bases and J shed 4 bases, with 9 bases lying between them. DNA of the CDR3: TGCGCCAGCAGCTTGGGCAAAAAGGCAGATACGCAGTATTTT. Its protein product is CASSLGKKADTQYF.

This clonotype was seen a few times. The chain has TRBV5-1 and TRBJ2-5; D is uncertain. V lost 1 base to trimming and J lost 2 bases, with 9 bases between them. The CDR3 runs to 14 residues. Germline assignment: CDR1 SGHRS and CDR2 YFSETQ. The CDR3 sequence is CASSLRRPQETQYF. CDR3 nucleotides: TGCGCCAGCAGCTTGCGGCGACCACAAGAGACCCAGTACTTC.

This clonotype came up a few times. The chain carries TRBV20-1 and TRBJ1-1, with 8 positions matching TRBD1. Germline V gene data show CDR1 as DFQATT and CDR2 as SNEGSKA (reference sequence). This CDR3 has 14 residues. With V trimmed by 2 bases and J by 4 bases, 6 bases remained unmatched. CDR3 bases: TGCAGTGCTAGACAGGGGGCGGGACTCACTGAAGCTTTCTTT. It translates to CSARQGAGLTEAFF.

This chain joins TRBV5-1 and TRBJ2-1, with 12 bases fitting TRBD2. V was clipped by 2 bases and J by 0 bases; unmatched bases: 9. The V gene's germline CDR1 is SGHRS and CDR2 YFSETQ. The CDR3 has 19 amino acids. CDR3 region: CASSFPRLAGALSYNEQFF. CDR3 nucleotides: TGCGCCAGCAGCTTCCCTAGACTAGCGGGAGCCCTCTCCTACAATGAGCAGTTCTTC.

The chain's CDR3 is CAMGPGLLYEQFF. The DNA for the CDR3 is TGTGCCATGGGCCCTGGGCTCCTCTATGAGCAGTTCTTC. The chain links TRBV5-2 to TRBJ2-1; no check of the table's D call, TRBD2, against the DNA was made. TRBV5-2 has pseudogene status. The CDR3 sequence is 13 residues long.

The rearrangement uses TRBV20-1 and TRBJ2-2; perhaps TRBD1 as D (6 bases). Germline V gene lookup returns CDR1 DFQATT and CDR2 SNEGSKA (reference sequence). The V end lost 1 base, the J end lost 1 base, and 13 bases lay between the germline ends. This CDR3 has 16 amino acids. As DNA, the CDR3 is TGCAGTGCTAGAGTCCACAGGGCGGGGAACACCGGGGAGCTGTTTTTT. Translation gives CSARVHRAGNTGELFF.

This clonotype was observed a handful of times. DNA for the CDR3: TGTGCCAGCAGCTTTGGGCCCAGGGTTGATTCACCCCTCCACTTT. Encoded protein: CASSFGPRVDSPLHF. This chain links TRBV7-9 with TRBJ1-6; tentatively, D is TRBD1 (5 bases). The CDR3 is 15 residues long. V shed 3 bases and J shed 8 bases, with 14 bases lying between them. Looked up from germline, CDR1 is SEHNR and CDR2 is FQNEAQ (reference sequence).

The V and J genes are TRBV12-3 or TRBV12-4 and TRBJ2-1, with 8 nucleotides matching TRBD1. Unmatched junction bases numbered 6, after V lost 2 bases and J lost 6 bases. The CDR3 runs 15 residues. CDR3 DNA: TGTGCCAGCAGTTTAAGGGACAGGAATGGCAATGAGCAGTTCTTC. This sequence encodes CASSLRDRNGNEQFF.

Many counts were recorded for this clonotype. The V call is TRBV24-1, the J call TRBJ2-3; D might be TRBD2 (6 bases). Per germline, CDR1 KGHDR and CDR2 SFDVKD. Trimming took 4 bases from V and 7 from J, leaving 14 bases between them. The CDR3 has 14 amino acids. The CDR3 sequence: CATSEAGSVNTQYF. The DNA of the CDR3 is TGTGCCACCAGTGAGGCGGGGTCGGTGAATACGCAGTATTTT.

The chain is built from TRBV5-1 and TRBJ2-5; D is uncertain. The CDR3 has 16 residues. V was cut by 0 bases and J by 3 bases, with 15 bases left in between. Germline CDR1 reads SGHRS; CDR2 reads YFSETQ. CDR3 coding DNA: TGCGCCAGCAGCTTGGCAGCAGGCTACGACAAAGAGACCCAGTACTTC. Translated: CASSLAAGYDKETQYF.

The sample holds a few counts of this clonotype. CDR3 residues: CASISGPPNYGYTF. DNA for the CDR3: TGCGCCAGCATCTCAGGACCCCCTAACTATGGCTACACCTTC. This chain uses TRBV4-1 with TRBJ1-2; D unclear. This CDR3 region has 14 residues. The V end lost 7 bases, the J end lost 0 bases, and 12 bases lay between the germline ends. Germline V gene lookup returns CDR1 MGHRA and CDR2 YSYEKL.

This clonotype has only a few counts. This chain uses TRBV5-1 with TRBJ1-3; TRBD1 might be the D (5 bases). V lost 4 bases and J 0 bases, leaving 14 bases between the germline ends. Germline V lookup: CDR1 SGHRS, CDR2 YFSETQ. The CDR3 spans 16 residues. Written as DNA, the CDR3 is TGCGCCAGCAGCCTAAACGGGGGAACCTCTGGAAACACCATATATTTT. Its translation: CASSLNGGTSGNTIYF.

The table lists this clonotype with a few counts. This sequence joins TRBV3-1 and TRBJ1-2; D not certain. Germline CDR1 reads LGHDT; CDR2 reads YNNKEL (reference sequence). This CDR3 contains 13 residues. Trimming shortened V by 1 base and J by 8 bases, and 11 bases separated the two germline ends. The CDR3 coding sequence is TGTGCCAGCAGCCAAGGGCAGACGGGAGGCTACACCTTC. Its translation is CASSQGQTGGYTF. Based on the CDR3 plus reference TRBV3-1 and TRBJ1-2, the full variable domain is DTAVSQTPKYLVTQMGNDKSIKCEQNLGHDTMYWYKQDSKKFLKIMFSYNNKELIINETVPNRFSPKSPDKAHLNLHINSLELGDSAVYFCASSQGQTGGYTFGSGTRLTVV.

V is TRBV12-3 or TRBV12-4 and J is TRBJ2-7; the D is unclear. V lost 3 bases and J lost 7, with 10 bases in between. This CDR3 spans 12 amino acids. The CDR3 region is CASSFAPGEQYF. The CDR3, as DNA: TGTGCCAGCAGTTTTGCCCCCGGGGAGCAGTACTTC.

The genes are TRBV2 and TRBJ2-3; D remains unclear. CDR3 length: 12 residues. The V gene lost 6 bases and the J gene lost 4 bases, with 8 bases spanning the gap. The germline V gene has CDR1 SNHLY and CDR2 FYNNEI. CDR3 protein: CASRADSDTQYF. Written as DNA, the CDR3 is TGTGCCAGCAGGGCAGATTCAGATACGCAGTATTTT. The whole variable domain, remainder taken from reference TRBV2 and TRBJ2-3, is EPEVTQTPSHQVTQMGQEVILRCVPISNHLYFYWYRQILGQKVEFLVSFYNNEISEKSEIFDDQFSVERPDGSNFTLKIRSTKLEDSAMYFCASRADSDTQYFGPGTRLTVL.

The genes are TRBV9 and TRBJ2-1; the match to TRBD2 covers 12 bases. The CDR3 spans 19 residues. Germline V gene lookup returns CDR1 SGDLS and CDR2 YYNGEE. The trim removed 0 bases at V and 3 bases at J, leaving 10 bases unmatched. CDR3 loop: CASSVGGLAGYSGYNEQFF. The CDR3 DNA reads as TGTGCCAGCAGCGTAGGCGGACTAGCGGGATATAGCGGCTACAATGAGCAGTTCTTC.

The chain carries TRBV5-7 and TRBJ2-6; no clear D gene. TRBV5-7 is an ORF, with its function uncertain. The CDR3 runs 17 residues. V was cut by 4 bases and J by 0 bases, with 14 bases left in between. CDR3 sequence: CASSTGPLLSGANVLTF. The CDR3 DNA reads TGTGCCAGCAGCACCGGGCCTTTACTCTCTGGGGCCAACGTCCTGACTTTC.

This clonotype was counted a few times. This sequence joins TRBV29-1 and TRBJ2-1, with D perhaps TRBD2 (6 bases). V was clipped by 7 bases and J by 9 bases, with 22 bases between them. From germline, CDR1 is SQVTM and CDR2 ANQGSEA. The CDR3 sequence is 14 residues long. CDR3 region: CSGLPGLSNSEQFF. The CDR3 nucleotides read TGCAGCGGACTACCGGGACTGTCTAATAGTGAGCAGTTCTTC.

DNA of the CDR3: TGTGCCATCAGTTTCGAGACAGGGGCAAGCACCGGGGAGCTGTTTTTT. Residues: CAISFETGASTGELFF. The V gene is TRBV10-3, the J gene TRBJ2-2; 8 nucleotides agree with TRBD1. With 5 bases clipped from V and 4 bases from J, the junction kept 9 bases outside the gene matches. CDR3 length equals 16 residues. From germline, CDR1 is ENHRY and CDR2 SYGVKD.

The chain is built from TRBV19 and TRBJ2-7; D not resolved. Per the germline V gene, CDR1 is LNHDA and CDR2 is SQIVND (reference sequence). The CDR3 runs 14 residues. V was pared by 3 bases and J by 0 bases, with 9 bases between. The CDR3 sequence: CASSMLKGSYEQYF. In DNA form, the CDR3 reads TGTGCCAGTAGTATGCTAAAAGGCTCCTACGAGCAGTACTTC. The full variable domain, its missing parts supplied by reference TRBV19 and TRBJ2-7, is DGGITQSPKYLFRKEGQNVTLSCEQNLNHDAMYWYRQDPGQGLRLIYYSQIVNDFQKGDIAEGYSVSREKKESFPLTVTSAQKNPTAFYLCASSMLKGSYEQYFGPGTRLTVT.

This chain joins TRBV7-2 and TRBJ2-3, with 11 bases lining up with TRBD2. V trimming: 1 base; J trimming: 7 bases; junction bases outside the gene matches: 4. CDR3 length: 15 amino acids. The germline V gene encodes CDR1 SGHTA and CDR2 FQGNSA. The CDR3 coding sequence is TGTGCCAGCAGCTTAGTAGCGGGGGGGCGGAATACGCAGTATTTT. It specifies CASSLVAGGRNTQYF.

This clonotype was counted a few times. The chain has TRBV6-1 and TRBJ2-5; D is perhaps TRBD2 (5 bases). This CDR3 comprises 14 residues. The germline V gene encodes CDR1 MNHNS and CDR2 SASEGT. V was trimmed by 7 bases and J by 0 bases, leaving 12 bases between them. The CDR3 protein is CASKKAEYQETQYF. The CDR3 region has the DNA TGTGCCAGCAAGAAAGCGGAGTACCAAGAGACCCAGTACTTC.

This clonotype was counted a few times. The chain joins TRBV7-6 to TRBJ2-2; D is undetermined. CDR3 size: 13 residues. Per the germline V gene, CDR1 is SGHVS and CDR2 is FNYEAQ. Trimming pared 5 bases from V and 6 bases from J, leaving 10 bases between. CDR3 amino acids: CASSPPDAGELFF. The DNA for the CDR3 is TGTGCCAGCAGCCCTCCCGACGCCGGGGAGCTGTTTTTT.

This clonotype came up many times. The rearrangement joins TRBV20-1 to TRBJ1-1; the match to TRBD1 covers 8 bases. The length of the CDR3 is 14 residues. Germline CDR1 is DFQATT and CDR2 is SNEGSKA (reference sequence). J gave up 7 bases and V 0 bases, and 7 bases lay outside the gene matches. CDR3 sequence reads: CSARDRTGLVEAFF. In DNA form, the CDR3 reads TGCAGTGCTAGAGATCGGACAGGGCTCGTTGAAGCTTTCTTT.

The genes are TRBV20-1 and TRBJ1-1, with TRBD1 matching over 7 bases. There are 14 residues in the CDR3. Germline CDR1 and CDR2: DFQATT and SNEGSKA (reference sequence). The trim removed 0 bases at V and 5 bases at J, leaving 6 bases unmatched. CDR3: CSARDDREPTEAFF. CDR3 nucleotide sequence: TGCAGTGCTAGAGATGACAGGGAGCCGACTGAAGCTTTCTTT.

The chain couples TRBV4-1 to TRBJ2-2, with unresolved D. This CDR3 has 14 residues. Looked up from germline, CDR1 is MGHRA and CDR2 is YSYEKL. V shed 4 bases and J shed 7 bases, with 13 bases lying between them. The CDR3 coding sequence is TGCGCCAGCAGCCGAGGACCCTGGGGCGGGGAGCTGTTTTTT. Amino acids: CASSRGPWGGELFF.

This clonotype was counted only a few times. The chain recombines TRBV6-6 with TRBJ2-7; 7 nucleotides match TRBD1. The germline V gene encodes CDR1 MNHNY and CDR2 SVGAGI (reference sequence). V shed 6 bases and J 6 bases; nucleotides not matched to a gene: 5. This CDR3 is 12 amino acids long. DNA of the CDR3: TGTGCCAGCAGCGCTACAGGGGCCGAGCAGTACTTC. This gives the protein CASSATGAEQYF.

This clonotype occurred a few times. This rearrangement joins TRBV11-3 to TRBJ2-1, with TRBD2 identical over 9 bases. Looked up from germline, CDR1 is SGHNT and CDR2 is YENEEA. V dropped 3 bases and J dropped 3; count of bases not matched to a gene: 9. The CDR3 spans 17 residues. The CDR3: CASSLGLAWGVYNEQFF. In DNA, the CDR3 is TGTGCCAGCAGCTTGGGACTAGCCTGGGGGGTCTACAATGAGCAGTTCTTC.

There are many counts of this clonotype. The rearrangement uses TRBV12-3 or TRBV12-4 and TRBJ2-1; D perhaps matches TRBD2 (6 bases). The CDR3 consists of 14 residues. The V and J ends lost 6 bases and 1 base respectively, with 10 bases between them. The CDR3: CASSSRGSYNEQFF. For the CDR3, the DNA is TGTGCCAGCAGCTCCCGGGGGTCCTACAATGAGCAGTTCTTC.